Following are 27 T cell receptor beta chains from one sample sequenced in a study of Graves' ophthalmopathy and Graves' hyperthyroidism. Researchers took RNA transcripts and amplified TCR beta CDR3 regions from them. HTBI primers were used in a first-round RT-PCR, which preceded a second-round multiplex PCR. Each CDR3 protein gets one entry after TCRdb re-called the multiplex PCR reads with MiXCR. The sample holds hundreds of thousands of distinct CDR3 sequences, roughly 50% seen once. Sequencing was done on a sample of peripheral blood. The receptors originated from an adult man with Graves' ophthalmopathy.

The rearrangement uses TRBV12-3 or TRBV12-4 and TRBJ1-1; weak D call: TRBD1 (6 bases). CDR3 length: 13 amino acids. V lost 6 bases to trimming and J lost 6 bases, with 14 bases between them. The CDR3 protein is CASRGHPEAEAFF. In nucleotides, the CDR3 is TGTGCCAGCAGGGGACACCCAGAGGCTGAAGCTTTCTTT.

This clonotype was seen a handful of times. This chain uses TRBV10-3 with TRBJ2-7; 7 bases line up with TRBD2. Germline lookup yields CDR1 ENHRY and CDR2 SYGVKD. Trimming at V came to 6 bases and at J to 0 bases, leaving 2 bases not matched to a gene. The CDR3 sequence is 13 residues long. The CDR3 nucleotides read TGTGCCATCAGACTAGCGAGCTCCTACGAGCAGTACTTC. Translation gives CAIRLASSYEQYF.

This clonotype was seen a few times. This sequence joins TRBV7-2 and TRBJ2-7, with D tentatively TRBD2 (5 bases). This CDR3 has 12 residues. The V gene lost 4 bases and the J gene lost 4 bases, with 8 bases spanning the gap. Germline assignment: CDR1 SGHTA and CDR2 FQGNSA. CDR3 loop: CASSSGVYEQYF. Here the CDR3 DNA reads TGTGCCAGCAGCTCCGGGGTATACGAGCAGTACTTC. The variable domain in full, completed from reference TRBV7-2 and TRBJ2-7, reads GAGVSQSPSNKVTEKGKDVELRCDPISGHTALYWYRQSLGQGLEFLIYFQGNSAPDKSGLPSDRFSAERTGGSVSTLTIQRTQQEDSAVYLCASSSGVYEQYFGPGTRLTVT.

This clonotype was detected many times. The J gene is TRBJ1-2, the V gene TRBV28; 8 bases align to TRBD1. Germline-derived CDR1 and CDR2 are MDHEN and SYDVKM. J gave up 8 bases and V 6 bases, and 8 bases lay outside the gene matches. This CDR3 has 13 residues. CDR3 DNA sequence: TGTGCCAGCAGCGGACAGGGACTCACGGGCTACACCTTC. It is translated as CASSGQGLTGYTF.

This clonotype was counted once. The rearrangement links TRBV5-1 to TRBJ1-5, with D perhaps TRBD1 (6 bases). Trimming took off 0 bases at V and 4 bases at J, with 8 bases between the two ends. CDR3 size: 14 residues. The germline V gene encodes CDR1 SGHRS and CDR2 YFSETQ. Here the CDR3 reads CASSLEGQNQPQHF. CDR3 nucleotide sequence: TGCGCCAGCAGCTTGGAAGGACAGAATCAGCCCCAGCATTTT.

The chain combines TRBV6-5 with TRBJ1-2; D uncertain. CDR1 and CDR2 from the germline V gene are MNHEY and SVGAGI. V was trimmed by 2 bases and J by 5 bases, leaving 9 bases between them. This CDR3 has 13 residues. The CDR3 nucleotides read TGTGCCAGCAGTTACGGGCAGGCTTATGGCTACACCTTC. It encodes CASSYGQAYGYTF.

A note on this clonotype: Compared with germline, one end of the junction differs, possibly owing to a read error. J is TRBJ2-1 and V is TRBV9; 10 positions match TRBD2. CDR1 SGDLS and CDR2 YYNGEE come from the germline V gene. This CDR3 has 14 residues. Here the CDR3 DNA reads TGTGCCAGCAGCGCTAGCGGGAGAGCGGATGAGCAGTTCTTT. Translated, it gives CASSASGRADEQFF.

The CDR3 region is CSARDFQGANTEAFF. CDR3 DNA: TGCAGTGCTAGAGATTTCCAGGGGGCGAACACTGAAGCTTTCTTT. The gene calls are TRBV20-1 and TRBJ1-1; TRBD1 aligns across 8 bases. V lost 0 bases and J lost 1; bases outside the gene matches: 4. Germline assignment: CDR1 DFQATT and CDR2 SNEGSKA (reference sequence). This CDR3 region has 15 residues.

Only a few counts were recorded for this clonotype. J is TRBJ2-7 and V is TRBV7-3, with no clear D. V lost 3 bases, J lost 5 bases, and 17 bases lay in between. Germline V gene lookup returns CDR1 SGHTA and CDR2 FQGTGA. The CDR3 is 15 amino acids. Here the CDR3 DNA reads TGTGCCAGCAGCTTTAGCCCCGGGCCCGTCCACGAGCAGTACTTC. This sequence encodes CASSFSPGPVHEQYF.

The chain couples TRBV29-1 to TRBJ2-5; TRBD2 aligns across 9 bases. J gave up 5 bases and V 7 bases, and 8 bases lay outside the gene matches. Germline V CDR1 and CDR2: SQVTM, ANQGSEA. The CDR3 length is 13 residues. In DNA, the CDR3 is TGCAGCGGTATCATTAGCGGGGGCGAGACCCAGTACTTC. This translates into CSGIISGGETQYF.

This clonotype was found a few times. The chain combines TRBV29-1 with TRBJ1-5; possibly TRBD1 for D (5 bases). The CDR3 is 11 residues long. Trimming stripped 0 bases from V and 9 bases from J, with 6 bases between. Germline lookup yields CDR1 SQVTM and CDR2 ANQGSEA. The CDR3 loop reads CSVEDGGPQHF. DNA for the CDR3: TGCAGCGTTGAAGACGGGGGGCCCCAGCATTTT.

J is TRBJ2-2 and V is TRBV10-2; TRBD2 matches 10 bases. The germline V gene has CDR1 WSHSY and CDR2 SAAADI. Unmatched junction bases numbered 2, after V lost 5 bases and J lost 5 bases. The CDR3 has 14 residues. The CDR3 loop reads CASSSGGGTGELFF. CDR3 nucleotide sequence: TGCGCCAGCAGTAGCGGGGGGGGGACCGGGGAGCTGTTTTTT.

In its sample, this clonotype was seen many times. This chain joins TRBV2 and TRBJ1-4; D uncertain. Trimming left V 3 bases short and J 2 bases short, with 10 bases between. Germline lookup yields CDR1 SNHLY and CDR2 FYNNEI. This CDR3 is built from 15 residues. The CDR3 is CASSDWGGTNEKLFF. The CDR3 DNA reads as TGTGCCAGCAGTGATTGGGGAGGCACTAATGAAAAACTGTTTTTT. The full variable domain, in which reference TRBV2 and TRBJ1-4 provide the parts outside the CDR3, is EPEVTQTPSHQVTQMGQEVILRCVPISNHLYFYWYRQILGQKVEFLVSFYNNEISEKSEIFDDQFSVERPDGSNFTLKIRSTKLEDSAMYFCASSDWGGTNEKLFFGSGTQLSVL.

The chain joins TRBV7-9 to TRBJ2-2, with D possibly matching TRBD2 (6 bases). Trimming pared 10 bases from V and 2 bases from J, leaving 14 bases between. CDR3 length equals 14 residues. Germline V lookup: CDR1 SEHNR, CDR2 FQNEAQ (reference sequence). In DNA, the CDR3 is TGTGCCACCAGACCGGGACTCAACACCGGGGAGCTGTTTTTT. This sequence encodes CATRPGLNTGELFF.

The chain is built from TRBV20-1 and TRBJ1-1; TRBD1 might be the D (5 bases). The CDR3 loop spans 14 amino acids. Germline loops: CDR1 DFQATT, CDR2 SNEGSKA (reference sequence). The ends were cut back, 6 bases at V and 0 bases at J, with 14 bases in the middle. The CDR3 here is CSAKGGHLNTEAFF. CDR3 sequence (DNA): TGCAGTGCCAAAGGAGGACACTTGAACACTGAAGCTTTCTTT.

V gene TRBV7-8 combines with J gene TRBJ1-5; 10 bases agree with TRBD2. The J call may be mistaken, given a closer DNA end match to TRBJ2-3. Germline V lookup: CDR1 SGHVS, CDR2 FQNEAQ. This CDR3 has 14 amino acids. For the CDR3, the DNA is TGTGCCAGCAGCTTATCTAGCGGGAGAAATACGCAGTATTTT. Amino acids: CASSLSSGRNTQYF.

This clonotype was counted only a few times. The rearrangement joins TRBV9 to TRBJ1-2; no reliable D call. The CDR3 contains 14 residues. From germline, CDR1 is SGDLS and CDR2 YYNGEE. Trimming took off 0 bases at V and 7 bases at J, with 13 bases between the two ends. In nucleotides, the CDR3 is TGTGCCAGCAGCGTAGGGATCATGGGCACTGGCTACACCTTC. Translation gives CASSVGIMGTGYTF.

This clonotype appeared many times. This rearrangement joins TRBV10-1 to TRBJ2-7, with D hard to call. V lost 8 bases and J lost 5, with 13 bases in between. This CDR3 is 12 amino acids long. The germline gives CDR1 WNHNN, CDR2 SYGVQD (reference sequence). CDR3 protein: CASASTSHEQYF. DNA of the CDR3: TGCGCCAGCGCGTCTACCTCGCACGAGCAGTACTTC.

This clonotype was seen at least ten times. This rearrangement joins TRBV29-1 to TRBJ1-1, with D uncertain. V lost 4 bases to trimming and J lost 1 base, with 7 bases between them. Looked up from germline, CDR1 is SQVTM and CDR2 is ANQGSEA. This CDR3 comprises 12 residues. The CDR3 DNA reads as TGCAGCGTTGGCGAATGGAACACTGAAGCTTTCTTT. Its translation is CSVGEWNTEAFF.

The sample holds one count of this clonotype. V usage is TRBV19 and J usage is TRBJ1-1, with a tentative D call TRBD1 (6 bases). CDR3 length: 14 residues. Deletions cut 9 bases from V and 4 bases from J, with 18 bases between. Germline V CDR1 and CDR2: LNHDA, SQIVND (reference sequence). This CDR3 reads CASSPGNRATEAFF. For the CDR3, the DNA is TGTGCCAGCAGCCCCGGTAACAGGGCCACTGAAGCTTTCTTT. Full variable domain (rest looked up from reference TRBV19 and TRBJ1-1): DGGITQSPKYLFRKEGQNVTLSCEQNLNHDAMYWYRQDPGQGLRLIYYSQIVNDFQKGDIAEGYSVSREKKESFPLTVTSAQKNPTAFYLCASSPGNRATEAFFGQGTRLTVV.

This sequence joins TRBV6-1 and TRBJ2-7; TRBD1 matches at 9 bases. The CDR3 loop spans 13 amino acids. The germline CDR1 and CDR2 sequences are MNHNS and SASEGT. Losses at the gene ends were 2 bases for V and 11 bases for J; bases not matched to a gene: 7. The CDR3 reads CASSENVGQGKYF. CDR3 bases: TGTGCCAGCAGTGAAAACGTGGGACAGGGAAAGTACTTC.

This clonotype was recorded at least ten times. The chain uses TRBV29-1 and TRBJ2-5, with 7 bases that match TRBD2. The CDR3 sequence is 13 residues long. Germline assignment: CDR1 SQVTM and CDR2 ANQGSEA. After removal of 4 bases from V and 1 base from J, the junction contained 3 bases not matched to a gene. CDR3 DNA: TGCAGCGTTGGCCCTAGCGGCCAAGAGACCCAGTACTTC. Translation: CSVGPSGQETQYF.

The chain employs TRBV4-3 and TRBJ2-5; maybe TRBD1 (5 bases). This CDR3 is 14 amino acids long. Germline lookup yields CDR1 LGHNA and CDR2 YSLEER. V was pared by 0 bases and J by 4 bases, with 9 bases between. CDR3 residues: CASSQDRVGETQYF. The CDR3 DNA reads as TGCGCCAGCAGCCAAGACAGGGTAGGAGAGACCCAGTACTTC.

Only a few counts were recorded for this clonotype. The chain recombines TRBV5-8 with TRBJ2-7, with TRBD2 identical over 7 bases. J lost 5 bases, V lost 1 base, and 3 bases had no gene match. The germline V gene encodes CDR1 SGHTS and CDR2 YDEGEE. This CDR3 has 13 residues. CDR3 DNA: TGTGCCAGCAGCTTGTGGGGGAGGGACGAGCAGTACTTC. Its protein is CASSLWGRDEQYF.

The rearrangement links TRBV5-4 to TRBJ2-7; D is perhaps TRBD1 or TRBD2 (5 bases each). CDR3 size: 16 residues. V dropped 0 bases and J dropped 2 bases, with 15 bases sitting between them. Germline CDR1 and CDR2: SGHNT and YYREEE (reference sequence). CDR3 in amino acids: CASSLDSGQRTYEQYF. The CDR3, as DNA: TGTGCCAGCAGCTTGGATTCGGGGCAAAGAACCTACGAGCAGTACTTC.

Turning to this clonotype: One junction end does not reproduce the germline sequence, and a read error may be involved. The V call is TRBV2, the J call TRBJ2-2; 9 bases align to TRBD2. The V gene's germline CDR1 is SNHLY and CDR2 FYNNEI. CDR3 length: 14 residues. DNA for the CDR3: TGTGCGGCACCTAGCGGGAAGAACGCCGGGGAGCTGTTTTTT. This codes for CAAPSGKNAGELFF. Variable domain in full (rest from reference TRBV2 and TRBJ2-2): EPEVTQTPSHQVTQMGQEVILRCVPISNHLYFYWYRQILGQKVEFLVSFYNNEISEKSEIFDDQFSVERPDGSNFTLKIRSTKLEDSAMYFCAAPSGKNAGELFFGEGSRLTVL.

This clonotype was counted ten times or more. The chain recombines TRBV15 with TRBJ2-5; a possible D gene is TRBD2 (7 bases). Germline CDR1 LNHNV, CDR2 YYDKDF (reference sequence). V dropped 5 bases and J dropped 5 bases, with 15 bases sitting between them. The CDR3 is 14 amino acids. The chain's CDR3 is CATSEKGGGETQYF. The CDR3 nucleotides read TGTGCCACCAGCGAGAAGGGAGGGGGGGAGACCCAGTACTTC.